Sequencing of this TCR beta chain was carried out in a study of beta chain features in type 1 diabetes (dated by TCRdb to about 2018). Broadly, across the study: No differences in mean age, gender distribution, total cell number or subset yield were found between patients and healthy donors. A total of roughly 99,000,000 sorted cells were examined across all samples, and the number of cells per subset was strongly correlated with RNA yield. The study compared TCRB repertoires of sorted circulating CD4+ T cell subsets between recently diagnosed type 1 diabetes patients and matched healthy donors. Whereas all 30 or so donors provided naive and central memory subsets, regulatory and stem cell-like memory subsets were isolated from just 8 patients and about 8 healthy donors.

At the junction V is shortened by 3 bases and J by 2 bases, with 12 bases in between. The germline V gene gives CDR1 as KGHSH and CDR2 as LQKENI. The CDR3, from cysteine to phenylalanine, totals 15 residues. This entry keeps only the CDR3 DNA: 45 bases, framed from base 1. The entire isolated RNA was reverse transcribed using the High Capacity cDNA Reverse Transcription Kit, and thus expressed TCRB transcripts were sequenced. Deep immunoSEQ sequencing was applied to naive, central memory and regulatory T cell samples, giving an average of around 3.4 million total reads per sample. Sorted cells were lysed in RLT buffer, and RNA was extracted using DNase-treated RNeasy Micro or Mini kits according to cell number. To prevent cross-contamination, every cell subset was processed on its own, while patient and healthy donor samples were processed together. The immunoSEQ multiplex PCR was used to amplify TCRB sequences from cDNA, yielding 87-bp fragments that span the CDR3 region. Sequencing of the amplicons was performed on the Illumina HiSeq platform. The published analysis was carried out like this. PCR bias was computationally corrected using synthetic template baselines, reads within Hamming distance 2 were collapsed, and singletons that could not be merged were discarded. Reads were aligned against IMGT to assign V, D and J genes, CDR3 length and insertions or deletions at six rearrangement sites. Within each subset, clonotype counts were normalized to the number of sorted cells before true diversity and Gini coefficients were calculated with the tcR R package. The overlap coefficient, calculated on TCRB nucleotide sequences, was used to quantify repertoire sharing. Out-of-frame TCRB sequences from naive cells were analyzed as a proxy for the pre-selection repertoire. This immuneACCESS table, as held by TCRdb, lists in-frame sequences with V and J called but not all clones. Of the missing ones, under half trace to an unresolved V gene in checked studies; the others have no known cause. V and J calls plus clone size are reproduced from that table; the DNA served to infer D and trimming. This sample holds hundreds of thousands of clones; over 12% were observed only once. Clones ranked in the top ten supply roughly 0.04% of the sample.

This clone was found a few times. No cognate antigen has been identified for it. Base qualities are missing; no much larger clone stands one base away. This same CDR3 is encoded by further DNA sequences in the sample. From each donor, a single peripheral blood sample of about 110 mL on average was drawn into heparinised tubes. Naive, central memory, regulatory and stem cell-like memory CD4+ T cells were sorted on a BD FACSAria II using a panel including CD45RO, CCR7, CD25, CD127, CD95 and CD27. Every sorted population had a purity above 95%. PBMCs were isolated immediately by Lymphoprep density gradient centrifugation and stained directly without culture. Samples were stained and sorted in pairs, with one healthy donor and one patient per experiment, so that batch effects were minimized. Study-wide conclusions, independent of this receptor: Naive, central memory and regulatory TCRB repertoires appeared more similar among patients than among healthy donors. Because the HLA sub-analyses included only small numbers of individuals, any influence of HLA type on TCRB rearrangement was left unresolved. A moderate but significant shortening of TCRB CDR3 length was observed in type 1 diabetes patients in all four CD4+ subsets. Because cDNA rather than genomic DNA was sequenced, highly expressing activated cells could have been over-represented, although no difference in activation and CD3 levels was found between groups. At VDJ recombination sites, patients with type 1 diabetes made fewer insertions and deleted more nucleotides, a pattern implying thymic rearrangement abnormalities. PCR may preferentially amplify shorter templates, but because patient and control samples were amplified and corrected together, any resulting skew would affect both groups equally.

Source material: naive CD4+ T cells from blood. What the cell subset or site label conveys for this sample: true naive CD4+ T cells. Rearrangement joined TRBV18 to TRBJ2-3; the D gene lacks a confident call. The sequence was obtained from a man in his late teens or twenties with type 1 diabetes. The sequence in DNA is TGTGCCAGCTCACCCCGAAGTGGAGCCACAGATACGCAGTATTTT. The translation is CASSPRSGATDTQYF.